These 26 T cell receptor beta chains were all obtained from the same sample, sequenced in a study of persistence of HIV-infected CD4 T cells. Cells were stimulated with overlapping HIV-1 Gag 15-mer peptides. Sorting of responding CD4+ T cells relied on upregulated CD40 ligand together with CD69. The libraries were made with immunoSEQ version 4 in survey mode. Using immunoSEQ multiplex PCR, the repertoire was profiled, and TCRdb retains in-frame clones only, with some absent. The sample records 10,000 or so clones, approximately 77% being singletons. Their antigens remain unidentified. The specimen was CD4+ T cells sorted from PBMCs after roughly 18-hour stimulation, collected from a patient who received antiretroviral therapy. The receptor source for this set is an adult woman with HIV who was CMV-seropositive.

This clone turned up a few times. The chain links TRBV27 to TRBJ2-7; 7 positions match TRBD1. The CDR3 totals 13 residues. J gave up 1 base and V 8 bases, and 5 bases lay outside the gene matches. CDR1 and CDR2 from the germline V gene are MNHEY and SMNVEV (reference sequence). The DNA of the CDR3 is TGTGCCAGCGGCATGGGACAGTCCTACGAGCAGTACTTC. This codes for CASGMGQSYEQYF.

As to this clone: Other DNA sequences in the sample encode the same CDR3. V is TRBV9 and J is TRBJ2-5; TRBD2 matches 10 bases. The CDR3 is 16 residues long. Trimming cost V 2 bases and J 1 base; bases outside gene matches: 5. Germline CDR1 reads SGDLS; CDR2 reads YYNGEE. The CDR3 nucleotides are TGTGCCAGCAGCGTGGGGCTAGCGGGGGCCCAAGAGACCCAGTACTTC. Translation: CASSVGLAGAQETQYF.

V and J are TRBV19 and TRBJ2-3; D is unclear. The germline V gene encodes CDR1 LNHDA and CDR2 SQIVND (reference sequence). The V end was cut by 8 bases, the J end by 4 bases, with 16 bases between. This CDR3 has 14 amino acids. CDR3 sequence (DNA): TGTGCCAGTTCCCGACCCCCCCCTGCAGATACGCAGTATTTT. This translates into CASSRPPPADTQYF.

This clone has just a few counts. In DNA, the CDR3 is TGTGCCACCAGTGTGGAGGGGAAAGGCACAGATACGCAGTATTTT. Amino acid sequence: CATSVEGKGTDTQYF. The chain recombines TRBV24-1 with TRBJ2-3; D is perhaps TRBD2 (6 bases). The CDR3 covers 15 residues. V lost 5 bases and J 1 base, leaving 12 bases between the germline ends. Germline assignment: CDR1 KGHDR and CDR2 SFDVKD.

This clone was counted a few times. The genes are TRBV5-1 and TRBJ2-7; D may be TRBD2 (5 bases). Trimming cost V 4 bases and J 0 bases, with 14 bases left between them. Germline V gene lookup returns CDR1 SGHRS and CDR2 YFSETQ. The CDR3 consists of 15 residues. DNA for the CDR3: TGCGCCAGCAGCCCTGGGCCTACTAGCTCCTACGAGCAGTACTTC. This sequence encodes CASSPGPTSSYEQYF.

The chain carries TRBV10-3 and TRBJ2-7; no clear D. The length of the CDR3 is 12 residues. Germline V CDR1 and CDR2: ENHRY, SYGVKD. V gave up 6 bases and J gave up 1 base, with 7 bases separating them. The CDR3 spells CAIRKESYEQYF. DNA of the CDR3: TGTGCCATCAGGAAAGAATCCTACGAGCAGTACTTC.

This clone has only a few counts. Here the CDR3 DNA reads TGTGCCAGCAGCCAAGGGCGGCGTTTGAGCGAGCAGTACTTC. Protein: CASSQGRRLSEQYF. This sequence joins TRBV3-1 (or the pseudogene TRBV3-2) and TRBJ2-7; no reliable D call. V was shortened by 1 base and J by 6 bases, with 13 bases between the two germline ends. The CDR3 has 14 amino acids. The V gene's germline CDR1 is LGHDT and CDR2 YNNKEL (reference sequence).

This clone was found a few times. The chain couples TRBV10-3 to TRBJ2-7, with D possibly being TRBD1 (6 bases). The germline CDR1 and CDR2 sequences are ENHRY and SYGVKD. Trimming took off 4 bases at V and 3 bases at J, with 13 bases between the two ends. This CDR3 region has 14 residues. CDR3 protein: CAISGLTGDYEQYF. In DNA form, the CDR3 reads TGTGCCATCAGTGGTCTGACAGGTGACTACGAGCAGTACTTC.

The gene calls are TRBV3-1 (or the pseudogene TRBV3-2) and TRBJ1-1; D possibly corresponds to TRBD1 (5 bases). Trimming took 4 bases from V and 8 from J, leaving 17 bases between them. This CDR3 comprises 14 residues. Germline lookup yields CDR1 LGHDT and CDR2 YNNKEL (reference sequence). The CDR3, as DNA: TGTGCCAGCAGCCGCCATTTAGGGACTTACGAAGCTTTCTTT. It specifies CASSRHLGTYEAFF.

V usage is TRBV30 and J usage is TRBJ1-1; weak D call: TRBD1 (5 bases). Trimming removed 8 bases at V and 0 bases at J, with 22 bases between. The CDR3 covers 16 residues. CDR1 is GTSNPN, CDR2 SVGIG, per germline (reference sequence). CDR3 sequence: CARHGADPSMNTEAFF. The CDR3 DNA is TGTGCCCGCCACGGGGCGGACCCTTCTATGAACACTGAAGCTTTCTTT.

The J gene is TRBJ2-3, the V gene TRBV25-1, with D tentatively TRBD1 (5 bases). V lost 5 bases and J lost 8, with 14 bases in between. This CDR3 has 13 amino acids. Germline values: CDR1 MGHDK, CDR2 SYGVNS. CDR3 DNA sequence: TGTGCCAGCAGTTATAAGGGGATGAGTACGCAGTATTTT. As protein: CASSYKGMSTQYF.

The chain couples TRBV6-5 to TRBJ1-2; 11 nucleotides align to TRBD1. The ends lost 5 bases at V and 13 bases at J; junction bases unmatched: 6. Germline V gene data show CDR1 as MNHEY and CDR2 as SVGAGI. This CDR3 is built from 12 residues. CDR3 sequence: CASSNRDRGSTF. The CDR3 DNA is TGTGCCAGCAGTAACCGGGACAGGGGGAGCACCTTC.

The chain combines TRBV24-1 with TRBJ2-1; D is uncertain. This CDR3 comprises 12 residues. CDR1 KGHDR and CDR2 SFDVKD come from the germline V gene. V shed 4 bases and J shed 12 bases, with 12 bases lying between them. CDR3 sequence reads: CATSEGPWGQFF. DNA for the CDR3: TGTGCCACCAGTGAAGGGCCCTGGGGGCAGTTCTTC.

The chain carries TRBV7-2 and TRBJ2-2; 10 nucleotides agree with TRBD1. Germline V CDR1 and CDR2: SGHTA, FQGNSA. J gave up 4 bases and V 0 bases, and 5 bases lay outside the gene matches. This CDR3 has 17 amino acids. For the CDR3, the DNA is TGTGCCAGCAGCTTAGCGCTTTGGGACAGGGGCACCGGGGAGCTGTTTTTT. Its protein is CASSLALWDRGTGELFF.

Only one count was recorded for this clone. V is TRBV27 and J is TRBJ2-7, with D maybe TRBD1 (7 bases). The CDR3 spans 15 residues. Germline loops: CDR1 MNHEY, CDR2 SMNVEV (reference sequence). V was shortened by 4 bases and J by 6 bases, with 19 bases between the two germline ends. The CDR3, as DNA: TGTGCCAGCAGTTGGTCCCGACAGGGAGGTGGCGAGCAGTACTTC. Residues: CASSWSRQGGGEQYF.

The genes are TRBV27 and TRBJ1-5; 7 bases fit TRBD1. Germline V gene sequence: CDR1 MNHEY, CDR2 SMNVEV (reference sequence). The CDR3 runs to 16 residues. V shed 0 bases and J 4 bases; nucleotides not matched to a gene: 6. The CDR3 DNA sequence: TGTGCCAGCAGTTTATCGACAGGGACGAGGAATCAGCCCCAGCATTTT. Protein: CASSLSTGTRNQPQHF.

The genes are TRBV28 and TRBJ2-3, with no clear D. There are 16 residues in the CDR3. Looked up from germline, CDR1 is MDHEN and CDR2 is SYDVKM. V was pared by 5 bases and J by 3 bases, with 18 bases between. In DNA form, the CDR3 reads TGTGCCAGCAGTGGGCCCTGGGCCCTAACTACAGATACGCAGTATTTT. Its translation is CASSGPWALTTDTQYF.

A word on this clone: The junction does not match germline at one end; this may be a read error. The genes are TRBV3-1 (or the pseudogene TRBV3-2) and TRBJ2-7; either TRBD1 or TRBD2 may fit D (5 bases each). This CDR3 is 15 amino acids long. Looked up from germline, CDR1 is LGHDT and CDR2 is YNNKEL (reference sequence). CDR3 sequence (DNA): TGTGCCAGCAGCCCGGATAGACTCGGCTACCGGGACCCAAACTTC. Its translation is CASSPDRLGYRDPNF.

This CDR3 reads CASNGDNEKLFF. The CDR3 nucleotides are TGTGCCAGCAACGGTGATAATGAAAAACTGTTTTTT. V and J are TRBV6-5 and TRBJ1-4; D is unclear. Germline CDR1 is MNHEY and CDR2 is SVGAGI. V lost 7 bases and J 4 bases, leaving 7 bases between the germline ends. CDR3 length: 12 amino acids.

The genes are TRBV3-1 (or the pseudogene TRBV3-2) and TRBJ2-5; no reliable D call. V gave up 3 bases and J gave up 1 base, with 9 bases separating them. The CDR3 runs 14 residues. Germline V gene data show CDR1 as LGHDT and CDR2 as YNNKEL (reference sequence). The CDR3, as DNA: TGTGCCAGCAGCCATTCTCTTAGCCAAGAGACCCAGTACTTC. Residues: CASSHSLSQETQYF.

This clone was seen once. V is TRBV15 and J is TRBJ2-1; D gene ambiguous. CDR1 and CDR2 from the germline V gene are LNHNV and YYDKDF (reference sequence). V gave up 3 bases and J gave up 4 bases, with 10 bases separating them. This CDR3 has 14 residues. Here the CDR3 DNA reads TGTGCCACCAGCAGGACTCCAGAATACAATGAGCAGTTCTTC. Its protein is CATSRTPEYNEQFF.

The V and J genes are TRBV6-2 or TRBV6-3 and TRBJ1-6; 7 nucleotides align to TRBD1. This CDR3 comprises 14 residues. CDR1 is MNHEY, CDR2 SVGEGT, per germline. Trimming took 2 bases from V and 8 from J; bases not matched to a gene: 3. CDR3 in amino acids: CASSYGDRDSPLHF. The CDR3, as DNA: TGTGCCAGCAGTTACGGGGACAGAGATTCACCCCTCCACTTT.

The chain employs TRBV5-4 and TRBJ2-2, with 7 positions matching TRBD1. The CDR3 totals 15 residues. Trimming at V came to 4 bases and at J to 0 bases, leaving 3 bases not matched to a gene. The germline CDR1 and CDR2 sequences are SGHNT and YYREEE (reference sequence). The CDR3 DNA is TGTGCCAGCAGCCCCGGGACAGCGAACACCGGGGAGCTGTTTTTT. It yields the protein CASSPGTANTGELFF.

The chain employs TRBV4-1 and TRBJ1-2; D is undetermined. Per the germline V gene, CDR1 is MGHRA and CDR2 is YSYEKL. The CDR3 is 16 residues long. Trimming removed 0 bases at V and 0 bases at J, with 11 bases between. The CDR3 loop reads CASSQELVGTNYGYTF. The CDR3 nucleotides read TGCGCCAGCAGCCAAGAGTTAGTGGGGACTAACTATGGCTACACCTTC.

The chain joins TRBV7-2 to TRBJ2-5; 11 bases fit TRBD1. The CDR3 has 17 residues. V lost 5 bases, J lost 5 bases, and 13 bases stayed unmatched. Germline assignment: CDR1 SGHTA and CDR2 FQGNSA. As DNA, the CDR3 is TGTGCCAGCAGCCAGATCCTATTGGACAGGGGGCGGGAGACCCAGTACTTC. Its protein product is CASSQILLDRGRETQYF.

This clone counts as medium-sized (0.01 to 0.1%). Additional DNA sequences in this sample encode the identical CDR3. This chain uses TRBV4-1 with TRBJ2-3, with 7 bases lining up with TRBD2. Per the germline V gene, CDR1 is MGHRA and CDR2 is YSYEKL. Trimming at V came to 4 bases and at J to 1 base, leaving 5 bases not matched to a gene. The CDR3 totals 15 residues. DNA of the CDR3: TGCGCCAGCAGCCCGAGGGCGGGAGGCACAGATACGCAGTATTTT. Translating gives CASSPRAGGTDTQYF.